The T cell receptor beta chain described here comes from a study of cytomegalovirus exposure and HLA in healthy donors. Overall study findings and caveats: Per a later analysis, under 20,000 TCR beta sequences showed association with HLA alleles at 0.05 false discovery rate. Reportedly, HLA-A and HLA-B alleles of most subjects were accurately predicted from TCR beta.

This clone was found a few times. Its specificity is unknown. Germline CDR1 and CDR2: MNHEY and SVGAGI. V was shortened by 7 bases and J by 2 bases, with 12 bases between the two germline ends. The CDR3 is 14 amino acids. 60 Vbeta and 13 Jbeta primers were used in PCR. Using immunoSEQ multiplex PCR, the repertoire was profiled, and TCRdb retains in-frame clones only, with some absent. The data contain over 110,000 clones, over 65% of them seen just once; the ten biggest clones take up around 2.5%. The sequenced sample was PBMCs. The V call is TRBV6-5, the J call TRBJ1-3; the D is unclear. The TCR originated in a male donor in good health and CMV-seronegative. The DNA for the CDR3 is TGTGCCAGCACCCCAGGCGAAGCTGGAAACACCATATATTTT. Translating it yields CASTPGEAGNTIYF.